The next 5 T cell receptor beta chains were all read from a single sample in a study of cytomegalovirus exposure and HLA in healthy donors. Primers for the PCR totalled 60 Vbeta and 13 Jbeta. TCRdb's table, derived via immunoSEQ multiplex PCR, lists solely in-frame clones and lacks some. The repertoire holds 140,000 to 150,000 clones, 78% seen once, with 2.5% to 3% in the top ten. Sequencing input: PBMCs. These receptors all stem from a female donor in good health and CMV-seronegative.

This sequence joins TRBV5-4 and TRBJ2-7, with 11 bases fitting TRBD2. J gave up 6 bases and V 0 bases, and 20 bases lay outside the gene matches. CDR1 and CDR2 from the germline V gene are SGHNT and YYREEE (reference sequence). This CDR3 is built from 20 residues. The CDR3 is CASSLAALAGAKSFSSEQYF. CDR3 nucleotide sequence: TGTGCCAGCAGCTTGGCGGCACTAGCGGGAGCCAAGAGTTTTAGTTCCGAGCAGTACTTC. The full variable domain, with the rest looked up from reference TRBV5-4 and TRBJ2-7, is ETGVTQSPTHLIKTRGQQVTLRCSSQSGHNTVSWYQQALGQGPQFIFQYYREEENGRGNFPPRFSGLQFPNYSSELNVNALELDDSALYLCASSLAALAGAKSFSSEQYFGPGTRLTVT.

The chain combines TRBV29-1 with TRBJ1-5; perhaps TRBD1 as D (5 bases). The CDR3 runs to 13 residues. Germline loops: CDR1 SQVTM, CDR2 ANQGSEA. Trimming cost V 5 bases and J 9 bases, with 17 bases left between them. This chain's CDR3 is CSVWGVGDRPQHF. The DNA of the CDR3 is TGCAGCGTTTGGGGGGTTGGTGATCGGCCCCAGCATTTT.

This clone was detected only once. The chain joins TRBV9 to TRBJ1-4; 7 nucleotides align to TRBD1. The CDR3 runs to 15 residues. With 0 bases clipped from V and 4 bases from J, the junction kept 3 bases outside the gene matches. The V gene's germline CDR1 is SGDLS and CDR2 YYNGEE. The CDR3 DNA reads as TGTGCCAGCAGCGTAGGGGGACAGTTTAATGAAAAACTGTTTTTT. This codes for CASSVGGQFNEKLFF.

The rearrangement joins TRBV4-2 to TRBJ1-2, with a weak D call TRBD1 (5 bases). V was clipped by 1 base and J by 6 bases, with 15 bases between them. Germline assignment: CDR1 LGHNA and CDR2 YNFKEQ. The CDR3 runs to 15 residues. CDR3 sequence reads: CASSQGGTARHGYTF. In DNA form, the CDR3 reads TGTGCCAGCAGCCAAGGCGGGACTGCGCGTCATGGCTACACCTTC.

The chain uses TRBV30 and TRBJ1-6, with 7 bases aligning to TRBD1. J was trimmed by 2 bases and V by 2 bases; bases with no gene match: 9. CDR1 GTSNPN and CDR2 SVGIG come from the germline V gene (reference sequence). This CDR3 is built from 17 residues. CDR3 residues: CAWSRDRVGTYNSPLHF. DNA of the CDR3: TGTGCCTGGAGTCGAGACAGGGTGGGAACCTATAATTCACCCCTCCACTTT.